This TCR beta chain derives from a study of Ad26.COV2.S vaccination and SARS-CoV-2 variants. Across the whole study: Donor was assigned to the Ad26.COV2.S arm of trial COV1001. Recipients of Ad26.COV2.S got it intramuscularly, once or twice 56 days apart.

The treatment is: approximately 18 received Ad26.COV2.S at low or high dose, single or two shots; roughly five received placebo; per-sample allocation not given. It was on day 63 after the first vaccine or placebo injection that samples were taken. This clone was seen only a few times. Method: immunoSEQ multiplex PCR; TCRdb's copy keeps in-frame clones and lacks some. The sample has around 450,000 clones, 75% to 95% seen once. Losses at the gene ends were 1 base for V and 4 bases for J; bases not matched to a gene: 1. Per germline, CDR1 MDHEN and CDR2 SYDVKM. The CDR3 is 15 amino acids. The TCR comes from a person aged 18-65 years who received the Ad26.COV2.S COVID-19 vaccine or a placebo. This rearrangement joins TRBV28 to TRBJ2-1; 10 positions agree with TRBD2. Specimen: peripheral blood, collected in a trial of Ad26.COV2.S vaccine versus placebo. The CDR3 coding sequence is TGTGCCAGCAGTTTATCACTAGCGGGATACAATGAGCAGTTCTTC. It encodes CASSLSLAGYNEQFF.